The rows below give T cell receptor beta chains drawn from one sample of a study of blood T cell repertoires in COVID-19. Measured with immunoSEQ multiplex PCR; TCRdb has only the in-frame clones, and not every one. Among about 370,000 clones listed, about 90% were seen once. Source material: peripheral blood. The receptors shown here come from a woman aged 25 to 39 with COVID-19, enrolled during active disease. The CDR3 runs from the conserved cysteine through the conserved F or W. The D gene is left open where the match is weak. The listing skips clone size in some rows; elsewhere it reads once, few, many or a size class.

>NA|TRBV5-1|NA|TRBJ1-5
TGCGCCAGCAGCTTGACGGTCTCTACTCAGCCCCAGCATTTT
CASSLTVSTQPQHF
>NA|TRBV7-8|TRBD1|TRBJ1-2
TGTGCCAGCAGCCTGACCACCAGGGGGGTCTATGGCTACACCTTC
CASSLTTRGVYGYTF
>NA|TRBV6-6|NA|TRBJ1-3
TGTGCCAGCAGCGTCTCTGGAAACACCATATATTTT
CASSVSGNTIYF
>NA|TRBV7-2|TRBD1|TRBJ1-4
TGTGCCAGCAGCTTTAGACAGGGGGCCAAGAATGAAAAACTGTTTTTT
CASSFRQGAKNEKLFF
>few|TRBV7-9|TRBD1|TRBJ1-1
TGTGCCAGCAGCCCTGGGACAGGGGGCACTGAAGCTTTCTTT
CASSPGTGGTEAFF
>NA|TRBV13|NA|TRBJ1-4
TGTGCCAGCAGCTTCTGGCAAGGCGGCGAAAAACTGTTTTTT
CASSFWQGGEKLFF
>NA|TRBV5-6|TRBD1|TRBJ2-1
TGTGCCAGCAGCTCTGGGACAGGGCCTTCTGAGCAGTTCTTC
CASSSGTGPSEQFF
>NA|TRBV6-6|TRBD1|TRBJ1-5
TGTGCCAGCAGCGGACAGGGCCGCAATCAGCCCCAGCATTTT
CASSGQGRNQPQHF
>NA|TRBV20-1|NA|TRBJ1-1
TGCTTGTGGGGGCAGAACACTGAAGCTTTCTTT
CLWGQNTEAFF
>NA|TRBV10-3|TRBD1|TRBJ2-3
TGTGCCTCTACTACAGGGGGCGGATCAGATACGCAGTATTTT
CASTTGGGSDTQYF
>NA|TRBV4-2|NA|TRBJ1-2
TGTGCCAGCAGCCAAGGTCGCGGTCCTGGAGGCTACACCTTC
CASSQGRGPGGYTF
>NA|TRBV2|TRBD2|TRBJ2-3
TGTGCCAGCAGTCGTTCCTTAGCGGGCCTACGACATAGCACAGATACGCAGTATTTT
CASSRSLAGLRHSTDTQYF
>once|TRBV5-4|TRBD2|TRBJ2-3
TGTGCCAGCAGCTTGTCAGCGGGGGGCGGCGATACGCAGTATTTT
CASSLSAGGGDTQYF
>NA|TRBV9|TRBD1|TRBJ2-1
TGTGCCAGCAGCGGAAGGACAGGGAAGCTTTACAATGAGCAGTTCTTC
CASSGRTGKLYNEQFF
>NA|TRBV10-3|NA|TRBJ2-7
TGTGCCACCCACGACAGGGGAGGGCACGAGCAGTACTTC
CATHDRGGHEQYF
>NA|TRBV10-1|TRBD2|TRBJ2-1
TGCGCCAGCAGTGGGGACCAAAGTAGCGGGAGAACCCACAATGAGCAGTTCTTC
CASSGDQSSGRTHNEQFF
>NA|TRBV19|TRBD1|TRBJ1-1
TGTGCCAGTCAGGGACAGGGCGAGGCCTCTGAAGCTTTCTTT
CASQGQGEASEAFF
>few|TRBV11-3|TRBD1|TRBJ1-1
TGTGCCAGCAGCTTCGGGACAGGCCCGAACACTGAAGCTTTCTTT
CASSFGTGPNTEAFF
>NA|TRBV19|TRBD1|TRBJ2-3
TGTGCCAGTAGTATAATCACAGGGGCCTTGGGCACAGATACGCAGTATTTT
CASSIITGALGTDTQYF
>NA|TRBV3-1/TRBV3-2|TRBD1|TRBJ2-7
TGTGCCAGCAGCCATTCCGGACAGGGCTCATACGAGCAGTACTTC
CASSHSGQGSYEQYF
>NA|TRBV24-1|NA|TRBJ2-5
TGTGCCACTGGGGGGGGGCCCCAAGAGACCCAGTACTTC
CATGGGPQETQYF
>NA|TRBV14|TRBD1|TRBJ2-6
TGTGCCAGCAGCCGTAGATCCGGACAGGGAGTCTCTGGGGCCAACGTCCTGACTTTC
CASSRRSGQGVSGANVLTF
>NA|TRBV15|TRBD2|TRBJ2-1
TGTGCCACCAGCAGGGAGGCGGCTAGCGGGGGTACTGAGCAGTTCTTC
CATSREAASGGTEQFF
>NA|TRBV19|NA|TRBJ1-5
TGTGCCAGTAGTGGCCAGTCACATAGCAATCAGCCCCAGCATTTT
CASSGQSHSNQPQHF
>NA|TRBV19|NA|TRBJ2-6
TGTGCCAGTAGTATAAGGCAGGCCGACTCTGGGGCCAACGTCCTGACTTTC
CASSIRQADSGANVLTF
>NA|TRBV13|TRBD2|TRBJ2-2
TGTGCCAGCAGCCTTCTCAGGACTAGCGGGGTCAGCGGGGAGCTGTTTTTT
CASSLLRTSGVSGELFF
>NA|TRBV4-2|NA|TRBJ1-1
TGTGCCAGCAGCCATGGTGACATAGGGGCCACTGAAGCTTTCTTT
CASSHGDIGATEAFF
>NA|TRBV7-9|NA|TRBJ2-7
TGTGCCAGCCGTCAGGACGGGAGCTACGAGCAGTACTTC
CASRQDGSYEQYF
>NA|TRBV5-1|TRBD1|TRBJ1-2
TGCGCCAGCAGTAAGATAGACAGGGGGTCGAAGGACTATGGCTACACCTTC
CASSKIDRGSKDYGYTF
>once|TRBV28|NA|TRBJ2-5
TGTGCCAGCAGTTCCATCCTCGGGGGGCGCGGAGAGACCCAGTACTTC
CASSSILGGRGETQYF
>NA|TRBV30|NA|TRBJ2-1
TGTGCCTGGATGGAGAATGAGCAGTTCTTC
CAWMENEQFF
>NA|TRBV4-3|TRBD1|TRBJ1-4
TGCGCCAGCAGCCTCGGACAGGGGAGTGAAAAACTGTTTTTT
CASSLGQGSEKLFF
>NA|TRBV28|TRBD1|TRBJ1-6
TGTGCCAGCAGTCAGGGACAGGGGGCCCTCCACTTT
CASSQGQGALHF
>once|TRBV18|NA|TRBJ2-7
TGTGCCAGCTCACCACCAGGGGAAAACGAGCAGTACTTC
CASSPPGENEQYF
>NA|TRBV10-3|TRBD1|TRBJ2-1
TGTGCCATCAGTGAGGGGGACAGGTTCGATGAGCAGTTCTTC
CAISEGDRFDEQFF
>once|TRBV6-6|TRBD2|TRBJ2-1
TGTGCCAGCAGCCAGACTAGCGGGAGTCATAATGAGCAGTTCTTC
CASSQTSGSHNEQFF
>NA|TRBV6-6|NA|TRBJ1-6
TGTGCCAGCAGTTACTCGAAAGGCGGGATTTCACCCCTCCACTTT
CASSYSKGGISPLHF
>NA|TRBV2|NA|TRBJ2-2
TGTGCCAGCAGTTTAAGCTTCGAGGGGGAGCTGTTTTTT
CASSLSFEGELFF
>NA|TRBV21-1|NA|TRBJ1-1
TGTGCCATTGAAGGGGGGAACACTGAAGCTTTCTTT
CAIEGGNTEAFF
>NA|TRBV10-3|TRBD2|TRBJ2-2
TGTGCCATCCAGATAACTAGCGGGACCGGGGAGCTGTTTTTT
CAIQITSGTGELFF
>NA|TRBV11-3|NA|TRBJ2-1
TGTGCCAGCAGCTTAGATCAAAGTGTCCACTTGGTTACTGAGCAGTTCTTC
CASSLDQSVHLVTEQFF
>NA|TRBV19|NA|TRBJ1-2
TGTGCCACAGGGCAGGTCTATGGCTACACCTTC
CATGQVYGYTF
>NA|TRBV5-1|TRBD1|TRBJ2-3
TGCGCCAGCAGCCCAGACAGGGGTGGGTTGGATACGCAGTATTTT
CASSPDRGGLDTQYF
>NA|TRBV28|TRBD1|TRBJ2-7
TGTGCCAGCAGTTACCTCGGACAGGGGTTTCGGGAGCAGTACTTC
CASSYLGQGFREQYF
>NA|TRBV10-2|NA|TRBJ1-3
TGCGCCAGCAGTGAGTCTGACTTCTACTCTGGAAACACCATATATTTT
CASSESDFYSGNTIYF
>once|TRBV19|TRBD1|TRBJ1-2
TGTGCCAGTAGCCTCTTGGGACAGCTCTCTAACTATGGCTACACCTTC
CASSLLGQLSNYGYTF
>NA|TRBV3-1/TRBV3-2|TRBD2|TRBJ2-5
TGTGCCAGCAGCCGTCAGGGCGGGGGGGCTCAAGAGACCCAGTACTTC
CASSRQGGGAQETQYF
>NA|TRBV7-7|TRBD2|TRBJ2-2
TGTGCTAGCAGCTTAAGGGTTTCGCGGGAGGGCCGGACCGGGGAGCTGTTTTTT
CASSLRVSREGRTGELFF
>NA|TRBV7-9|NA|TRBJ1-4
TGTGCCAGCAGCTTAGCGCTTTCAGGGAATGAAAAACTGTTTTTT
CASSLALSGNEKLFF
>NA|TRBV28|TRBD1|TRBJ1-2
TGTGCCAGCAGTTTAACAGGGGGCGGAGCTAACTATGGCTACACCTTC
CASSLTGGGANYGYTF